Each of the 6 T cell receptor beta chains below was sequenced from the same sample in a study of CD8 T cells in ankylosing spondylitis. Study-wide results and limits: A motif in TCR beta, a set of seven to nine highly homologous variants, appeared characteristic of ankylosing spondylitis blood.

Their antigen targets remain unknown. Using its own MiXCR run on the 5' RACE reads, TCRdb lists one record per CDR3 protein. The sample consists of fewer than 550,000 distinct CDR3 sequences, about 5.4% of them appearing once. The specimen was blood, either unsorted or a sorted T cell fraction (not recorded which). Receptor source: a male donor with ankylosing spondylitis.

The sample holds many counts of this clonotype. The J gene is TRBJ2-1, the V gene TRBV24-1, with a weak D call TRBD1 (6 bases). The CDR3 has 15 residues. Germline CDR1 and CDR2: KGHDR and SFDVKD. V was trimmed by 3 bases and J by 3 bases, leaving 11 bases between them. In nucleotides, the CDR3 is TGTGCCACCAGTGATCCGGGACAAATCTACAATGAGCAGTTCTTC. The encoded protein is CATSDPGQIYNEQFF.

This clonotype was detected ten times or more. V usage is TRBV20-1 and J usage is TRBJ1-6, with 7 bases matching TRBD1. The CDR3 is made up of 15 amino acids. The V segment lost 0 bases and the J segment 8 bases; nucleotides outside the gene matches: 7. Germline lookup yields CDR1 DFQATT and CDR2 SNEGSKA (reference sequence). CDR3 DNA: TGCAGTGCTAGAGATCGGTCAGGGGGTGATTCACCCCTCCACTTT. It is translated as CSARDRSGGDSPLHF.

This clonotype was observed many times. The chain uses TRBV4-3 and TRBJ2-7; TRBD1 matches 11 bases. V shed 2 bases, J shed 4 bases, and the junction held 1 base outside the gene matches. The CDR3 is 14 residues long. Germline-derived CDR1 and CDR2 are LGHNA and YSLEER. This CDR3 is CASSQRDRGYEQYF. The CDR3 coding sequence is TGCGCCAGCAGCCAACGGGACAGGGGGTACGAGCAGTACTTC.

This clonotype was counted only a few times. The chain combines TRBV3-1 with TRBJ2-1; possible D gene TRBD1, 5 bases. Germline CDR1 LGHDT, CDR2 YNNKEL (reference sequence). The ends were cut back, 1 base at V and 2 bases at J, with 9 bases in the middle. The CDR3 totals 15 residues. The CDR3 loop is CASSQVLGAYNEQFF. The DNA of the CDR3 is TGTGCCAGCAGCCAAGTATTAGGGGCCTACAATGAGCAGTTCTTC.

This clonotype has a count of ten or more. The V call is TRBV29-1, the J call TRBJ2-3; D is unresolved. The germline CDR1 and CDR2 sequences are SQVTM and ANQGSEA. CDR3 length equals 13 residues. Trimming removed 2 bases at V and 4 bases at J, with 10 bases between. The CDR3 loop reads CSVERVKADTQYF. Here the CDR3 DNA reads TGCAGCGTTGAACGGGTAAAAGCAGATACGCAGTATTTT.

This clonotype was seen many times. The CDR3 here is CASSLRMNTGELFF. CDR3 DNA: TGTGCCAGCAGCTTACGGATGAACACCGGGGAGCTGTTTTTT. The genes are TRBV5-6 and TRBJ2-2; D unresolved. V lost 2 bases to trimming and J lost 1 base, with 6 bases between them. The CDR3 length is 14 residues. CDR1 and CDR2 (germline): SGHDT, YYEEEE.